This passage covers 15 T cell receptor beta chains from one sample sequenced in a study of blood T cell repertoires in COVID-19. TCRdb keeps only in-frame clones here, not all; method: immunoSEQ multiplex PCR. In the table there are hundreds of thousands of clones, approximately 79% of which are singletons. The sample comprised peripheral blood. The receptors stem from a woman between 40 and 55 years old with active or convalescent COVID-19.

The sample holds a few counts of this clone. The chain has TRBV11-2 and TRBJ1-1; D gene uncertain. The CDR3 loop spans 17 amino acids. CDR1 and CDR2 from the germline V gene are SGHAT and FQNNGV. V was trimmed by 5 bases and J by 3 bases, leaving 22 bases between them. The CDR3, as DNA: TGTGCCAGCAGCACGATCGGGGTCTTAGGACGGGACACTGAAGCTTTCTTT. Its protein product is CASSTIGVLGRDTEAFF.

The rearrangement links TRBV5-6 to TRBJ2-7, with 10 bases fitting TRBD2. Trimming at V came to 5 bases and at J to 3 bases, leaving 5 bases not matched to a gene. Looked up from germline, CDR1 is SGHDT and CDR2 is YYEEEE. The CDR3 spans 14 residues. This CDR3 reads CASRSSGGNYEQYV. CDR3 sequence (DNA): TGTGCCAGCAGGTCTAGCGGGGGAAACTACGAGCAGTACGTC.

The chain links TRBV27 to TRBJ1-2; D is ambiguous. The germline V and J ends were trimmed by 2 bases and 8 bases, with 12 bases remaining between them. Germline V CDR1 and CDR2: MNHEY, SMNVEV (reference sequence). This CDR3 is built from 13 residues. The CDR3 protein is CASSLGEFGGYTF. DNA of the CDR3: TGTGCCAGCAGTTTAGGGGAGTTTGGGGGCTACACCTTC.

This clone was seen only a few times. The chain is built from TRBV7-3 and TRBJ2-5; 10 bases are a match to TRBD1. Germline V gene data show CDR1 as SGHTA and CDR2 as FQGTGA. The V segment lost 4 bases and the J segment 5 bases; nucleotides outside the gene matches: 7. This CDR3 region has 15 residues. The CDR3 nucleotides read TGTGCCAGCAGCTCAGACAGGGGGCTAGGGGAGACCCAGTACTTC. Translating gives CASSSDRGLGETQYF.

V is TRBV27 and J is TRBJ1-6; tentatively, D is TRBD1 (5 bases). The V and J ends lost 3 bases and 9 bases respectively, with 12 bases between them. The CDR3 contains 14 residues. Germline-derived CDR1 and CDR2 are MNHEY and SMNVEV (reference sequence). The CDR3 coding sequence is TGTGCCAGCAGTTTTTCCCCTCAGGGTTCACCCCTCCACTTT. As protein: CASSFSPQGSPLHF.

The chain uses TRBV5-1 and TRBJ1-1, with a possible D match to TRBD1 (6 bases). The germline CDR1 and CDR2 sequences are SGHRS and YFSETQ. The V gene lost 4 bases and the J gene lost 3 bases, with 19 bases spanning the gap. The CDR3 spans 16 residues. The CDR3 sequence: CASSTGQPAPDTEAFF. The CDR3 nucleotides are TGCGCCAGCAGCACAGGACAGCCCGCCCCCGACACTGAAGCTTTCTTT.

The rearrangement joins TRBV28 to TRBJ1-2; the D gene is possibly TRBD1 (6 bases). CDR3 length equals 16 residues. Between the trimmed V and J ends, which lost 1 base and 8 bases, there was a span of 20 bases. Germline lookup yields CDR1 MDHEN and CDR2 SYDVKM. The CDR3 loop is CASSLFEGTLEGGYTF. As DNA, the CDR3 is TGTGCCAGCAGTTTATTCGAAGGGACACTCGAAGGAGGCTACACCTTC.

The V and J genes are TRBV27 and TRBJ1-5; D might be TRBD1 (6 bases). Looked up from germline, CDR1 is MNHEY and CDR2 is SMNVEV (reference sequence). The CDR3 totals 13 residues. The V gene lost 8 bases and the J gene lost 3 bases, with 11 bases spanning the gap. CDR3 bases: TGTGCCAGCTCCAGGGGTTTCAATCAGCCCCAGCATTTT. The encoded protein is CASSRGFNQPQHF.

The chain uses TRBV19 and TRBJ2-1; 8 positions agree with TRBD2. The CDR3 length is 16 residues. V dropped 1 base and J dropped 4; count of bases not matched to a gene: 6. Germline lookup yields CDR1 LNHDA and CDR2 SQIVND (reference sequence). In DNA, the CDR3 is TGTGCCAGTAGTATAGGGTACGGCGGGGGGTACAATGAGCAGTTCTTC. Its protein product is CASSIGYGGGYNEQFF.

The gene calls are TRBV5-1 and TRBJ2-1; 7 positions match TRBD1. Looked up from germline, CDR1 is SGHRS and CDR2 is YFSETQ. The trim removed 5 bases at V and 10 bases at J, leaving 15 bases unmatched. The CDR3 has 15 residues. The CDR3 DNA follows: TGCGCCAGCAGAGGCGGCGAGGGGGCAGGATGGGAGCAGTTCTTC. Protein sequence: CASRGGEGAGWEQFF.

V gene TRBV15 combines with J gene TRBJ1-1; 9 bases fit TRBD1. Trimming at V came to 2 bases and at J to 1 base, leaving 5 bases not matched to a gene. Germline CDR1 LNHNV, CDR2 YYDKDF (reference sequence). The CDR3 consists of 16 residues. The CDR3 DNA reads as TGTGCCACCAGCAGATACCCGGGACAGGGGAACACTGAAGCTTTCTTT. Translated: CATSRYPGQGNTEAFF.

This chain joins TRBV4-1 and TRBJ1-1; D unresolved. Germline CDR1 reads MGHRA; CDR2 reads YSYEKL. The CDR3 covers 15 residues. The V gene lost 4 bases and the J gene lost 1 base, with 13 bases spanning the gap. The CDR3 DNA sequence: TGCGCCAGCAGCCTCAGAGACACCCGGAACACTGAAGCTTTCTTT. Translated: CASSLRDTRNTEAFF.

The chain is built from TRBV15 and TRBJ2-7; TRBD1 is a possible D gene (5 bases). The V gene's germline CDR1 is LNHNV and CDR2 YYDKDF (reference sequence). Trimming left V 0 bases short and J 1 base short, with 7 bases between. The CDR3 extends over 14 amino acids. CDR3 in DNA: TGTGCCACCAGCAGAGATCCAGGGTCCTACGAGCAGTACTTC. This translates into CATSRDPGSYEQYF.

This clone has only a few counts. V and J are TRBV3-1 (or the pseudogene TRBV3-2) and TRBJ1-5; D is uncertain. Germline V CDR1 and CDR2: LGHDT, YNNKEL (reference sequence). V lost 8 bases and J lost 1, with 12 bases in between. The CDR3 is 14 amino acids. This CDR3 is CASAQSRSNQPQHF. CDR3 coding DNA: TGTGCCAGCGCGCAGAGCAGGAGCAATCAGCCCCAGCATTTT.

The chain joins TRBV11-2 to TRBJ2-5, with 13 bases that match TRBD2. The germline V gene encodes CDR1 SGHAT and CDR2 FQNNGV. The CDR3 has 19 amino acids. With 6 bases clipped from V and 0 bases from J, the junction kept 13 bases outside the gene matches. CDR3 loop: CASRRKGGLAGLYQETQYF. CDR3 DNA: TGTGCCAGCAGACGTAAAGGGGGACTAGCGGGACTGTACCAAGAGACCCAGTACTTC.